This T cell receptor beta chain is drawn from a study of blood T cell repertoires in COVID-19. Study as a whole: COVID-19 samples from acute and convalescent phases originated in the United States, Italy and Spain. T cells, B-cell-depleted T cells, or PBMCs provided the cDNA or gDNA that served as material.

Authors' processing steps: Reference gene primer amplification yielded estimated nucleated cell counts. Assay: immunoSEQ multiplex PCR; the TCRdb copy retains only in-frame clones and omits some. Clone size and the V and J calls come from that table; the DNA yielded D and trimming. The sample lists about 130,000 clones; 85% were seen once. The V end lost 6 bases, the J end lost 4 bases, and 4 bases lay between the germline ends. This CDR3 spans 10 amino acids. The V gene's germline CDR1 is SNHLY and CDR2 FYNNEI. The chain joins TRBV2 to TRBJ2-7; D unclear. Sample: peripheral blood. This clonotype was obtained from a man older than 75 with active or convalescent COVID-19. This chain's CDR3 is CASREYEQYF. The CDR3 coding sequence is TGTGCCAGCAGGGAGTACGAGCAGTACTTC.